Below are 22 T cell receptor beta chains sequenced from a single sample in a study of cytomegalovirus exposure and HLA in healthy donors. The PCR employed 60 Vbeta primers together with 13 Jbeta primers. Assay used: immunoSEQ multiplex PCR; TCRdb lists only in-frame clones, some missing. Of approximately 110,000 clones in the sample, more than 65% were seen once. The sample was PBMCs. These receptors all come from a woman in her thirties in good health and CMV-seronegative.

V usage is TRBV7-9 and J usage is TRBJ2-6, with a tentative D call TRBD2 (5 bases). Trimming left V 5 bases short and J 1 base short, with 18 bases between. The CDR3 totals 18 residues. Looked up from germline, CDR1 is SEHNR and CDR2 is FQNEAQ (reference sequence). CDR3 DNA: TGTGCCAGCAGCGTTCGTGCGGGCGTCCCTTCTGGGGCCAACGTCCTGACTTTC. Translated, it gives CASSVRAGVPSGANVLTF.

V gene TRBV2 combines with J gene TRBJ1-2; the D is unclear. V was trimmed by 6 bases and J by 6 bases, leaving 20 bases between them. CDR3 size: 15 residues. CDR1 SNHLY and CDR2 FYNNEI come from the germline V gene. CDR3 amino acids: CASSLELVKADGYTF. The CDR3 DNA sequence: TGTGCCAGCAGCCTAGAATTGGTCAAGGCGGATGGCTACACCTTC. Full variable domain (outside the CDR3, taken from reference TRBV2 and TRBJ1-2): EPEVTQTPSHQVTQMGQEVILRCVPISNHLYFYWYRQILGQKVEFLVSFYNNEISEKSEIFDDQFSVERPDGSNFTLKIRSTKLEDSAMYFCASSLELVKADGYTFGSGTRLTVV.

This chain connects TRBV29-1 to TRBJ1-1; 8 nucleotides align to TRBD1. V was clipped by 7 bases and J by 0 bases; unmatched bases: 7. This CDR3 comprises 14 residues. Germline V gene sequence: CDR1 SQVTM, CDR2 ANQGSEA. The CDR3 region is CSAGTGHMNTEAFF. The CDR3 DNA reads as TGCAGCGCGGGGACAGGTCACATGAACACTGAAGCTTTCTTT. Supplemented by reference TRBV29-1 and TRBJ1-1, the full variable domain reads SAVISQKPSRDICQRGTSLTIQCQVDSQVTMMFWYRQQPGQSLTLIATANQGSEATYESGFVIDKFPISRPNLTFSTLTVSNMSPEDSSIYLCSAGTGHMNTEAFFGQGTRLTVV.

The V call is TRBV6-1, the J call TRBJ2-7; 11 nucleotides match TRBD1. V dropped 7 bases and J dropped 6; count of bases not matched to a gene: 11. Looked up from germline, CDR1 is MNHNS and CDR2 is SASEGT. CDR3 length equals 15 residues. This CDR3 reads CASTGGGTGGGEQYF. CDR3 in DNA: TGTGCCAGCACCGGGGGAGGGACAGGGGGAGGCGAGCAGTACTTC.

This chain connects TRBV5-1 to TRBJ2-3; TRBD2 is a possible D gene (5 bases). Trimming removed 4 bases at V and 0 bases at J, with 12 bases between. Germline V gives CDR1 SGHRS, CDR2 YFSETQ. This CDR3 region has 15 residues. DNA for the CDR3: TGCGCCAGCAGCAGCGGACCAACTAGCACAGATACGCAGTATTTT. It translates to CASSSGPTSTDTQYF.

The CDR3 bases are TGTGCCTGGAGTGCCACGACTGGAGGACCTGGAAACACCATATATTTT. As protein: CAWSATTGGPGNTIYF. This chain uses TRBV30 with TRBJ1-3, with D unresolved. Germline V CDR1 and CDR2: GTSNPN, SVGIG (reference sequence). The CDR3 length is 16 residues. Trimming left V 1 base short and J 2 bases short, with 15 bases between.

By share, this clone counts as medium-sized. The genes are TRBV25-1 and TRBJ1-4, with a tentative D call TRBD1 (5 bases). Germline V CDR1 and CDR2: MGHDK, SYGVNS. CDR3 length: 15 residues. The V and J ends lost 1 base and 4 bases respectively, with 10 bases between them. CDR3 DNA sequence: TGTGCCAGCAGTGAATCTGGGACTTTTAATGAAAAACTGTTTTTT. Protein product: CASSESGTFNEKLFF.

The V and J genes are TRBV7-9 and TRBJ1-3; 7 nucleotides align to TRBD1. The trim removed 4 bases at V and 8 bases at J, leaving 8 bases unmatched. Germline CDR1 is SEHNR and CDR2 is FQNEAQ (reference sequence). This CDR3 contains 14 residues. The CDR3 bases are TGTGCCAGCAGCTCACAGGGGATAGGGGACACCATATATTTT. Translation: CASSSQGIGDTIYF.

This clone occurred a few times. J is TRBJ2-2 and V is TRBV5-1; TRBD1 agrees at 7 bases. Germline trimming cut 0 bases from V and 4 bases from J; bases unmatched to any gene: 0. The V gene's germline CDR1 is SGHRS and CDR2 YFSETQ. The CDR3 extends over 14 amino acids. CDR3 sequence reads: CASSLGDSTGELFF. CDR3 nucleotide sequence: TGCGCCAGCAGCTTGGGGGACAGCACCGGGGAGCTGTTTTTT.

This clone was counted a few times. The chain has TRBV7-6 and TRBJ2-1; D perhaps matches TRBD2 (6 bases). V gave up 0 bases and J gave up 7 bases, with 13 bases separating them. Germline V gene lookup returns CDR1 SGHVS and CDR2 FNYEAQ. The CDR3 runs to 15 residues. The CDR3 loop reads CASSLASYGGNEQFF. The CDR3, as DNA: TGTGCCAGCAGCTTAGCGTCCTACGGAGGGAATGAGCAGTTCTTC.

This clone was picked up one time. V usage is TRBV9 and J usage is TRBJ1-2; no definite D call. CDR3 size: 17 residues. Germline CDR1 is SGDLS and CDR2 is YYNGEE. Trimming cost V 4 bases and J 0 bases, with 19 bases left between them. The CDR3 reads CASSSRGRERTNYGYTF. In nucleotides, the CDR3 is TGTGCCAGCAGCTCCCGAGGGAGGGAGAGGACTAACTATGGCTACACCTTC.

The chain has TRBV6-1 and TRBJ2-6; D is perhaps TRBD1 (5 bases). The ends were cut back, 7 bases at V and 1 base at J, with 8 bases in the middle. There are 14 residues in the CDR3. CDR1 and CDR2 (germline): MNHNS, SASEGT. The CDR3 sequence is CASKKGSGANVLTF. CDR3 nucleotides: TGTGCCAGCAAAAAGGGGTCTGGGGCCAACGTCCTGACTTTC.

The DNA of the CDR3 is TGTGCCAGCAGCGCTAACAGGGAGGGCGACCCCCTAGGTGAAAAGCAGTACTTC. Its protein is CASSANREGDPLGEKQYF. V usage is TRBV9 and J usage is TRBJ2-7; a weak D match, TRBD2 (7 bases). V shed 3 bases and J shed 8 bases, with 30 bases lying between them. CDR3 length equals 18 residues. The germline gives CDR1 SGDLS, CDR2 YYNGEE.

The gene calls are TRBV6-5 and TRBJ2-1; TRBD2 aligns across 7 bases. The CDR3 runs 16 residues. Per the germline V gene, CDR1 is MNHEY and CDR2 is SVGAGI. The V gene end was trimmed by 0 bases and the J gene end by 8 bases; junction bases not matched to a gene: 10. CDR3 bases: TGTGCCAGCAGTTACTCGGGGGGAGGGTCTTGGGATGAGCAGTTCTTC. Its translation is CASSYSGGGSWDEQFF.

The chain couples TRBV6-5 to TRBJ1-2; unclear D gene. Germline CDR1 and CDR2: MNHEY and SVGAGI. The CDR3 contains 13 residues. Trimming left V 0 bases short and J 4 bases short, with 6 bases between. CDR3 residues: CASSYSLRYGYTF. The CDR3 nucleotides read TGTGCCAGCAGTTACTCGCTGCGCTATGGCTACACCTTC.

V usage is TRBV28 and J usage is TRBJ1-1; D call uncertain. CDR3 length equals 12 residues. The V end lost 8 bases, the J end lost 1 base, and 8 bases lay between the germline ends. CDR1 and CDR2 (germline): MDHEN, SYDVKM. The CDR3 nucleotides read TGTGCCAGCCGTCGGGGGAACACTGAAGCTTTCTTT. Its protein product is CASRRGNTEAFF.

This chain joins TRBV29-1 and TRBJ1-2, with D perhaps TRBD1 (6 bases). CDR3 length equals 13 residues. Germline lookup yields CDR1 SQVTM and CDR2 ANQGSEA. V shed 4 bases and J shed 1 base, with 10 bases lying between them. Here the CDR3 reads CSVAPDSNYGYTF. In nucleotides, the CDR3 is TGCAGCGTTGCCCCGGACAGTAACTATGGCTACACCTTC.

The chain carries TRBV2 and TRBJ2-1; 13 bases agree with TRBD2. CDR3 length: 16 residues. V shed 7 bases and J 7 bases; nucleotides not matched to a gene: 10. Germline V gives CDR1 SNHLY, CDR2 FYNNEI. DNA of the CDR3: TGTGCCAGCACCATCCCGGGGACTAGCGGGATGAATGAGCAGTTCTTC. The encoded protein is CASTIPGTSGMNEQFF.

This clone was counted between two and nine times. The V gene is TRBV5-1, the J gene TRBJ1-2, with no clear D. Germline V gene sequence: CDR1 SGHRS, CDR2 YFSETQ. Trimming pared 0 bases from V and 0 bases from J, leaving 9 bases between. This CDR3 spans 15 amino acids. The CDR3 sequence is CASSLGPPSNYGYTF. The CDR3, as DNA: TGCGCCAGCAGCTTGGGGCCGCCGTCTAACTATGGCTACACCTTC.

The chain carries TRBV7-9 and TRBJ1-1; D unclear. Trimming pared 1 base from V and 3 bases from J, leaving 9 bases between. CDR3 size: 14 residues. The germline gives CDR1 SEHNR, CDR2 FQNEAQ (reference sequence). CDR3 sequence (DNA): TGTGCCAGCAGCTTAGTCCTCGGGGACACTGAAGCTTTCTTT. Protein product: CASSLVLGDTEAFF. The whole variable domain, remainder taken from reference TRBV7-9 and TRBJ1-1, is DTGVSQNPRHKITKRGQNVTFRCDPISEHNRLYWYRQTLGQGPEFLTYFQNEAQLEKSRLLSDRFSAERPKGSFSTLEIQRTEQGDSAMYLCASSLVLGDTEAFFGQGTRLTVV.

The genes are TRBV13 and TRBJ1-1; no reliable D call. Trimming removed 3 bases at V and 5 bases at J, with 7 bases between. CDR1 PRHDT and CDR2 FYEKMQ come from the germline V gene (reference sequence). The CDR3 covers 12 residues. The CDR3 here is CASSFRGTEAFF. The CDR3 DNA follows: TGTGCCAGCAGCTTCCGGGGTACTGAAGCTTTCTTT.

The chain is built from TRBV6-5 and TRBJ2-5; 11 nucleotides agree with TRBD2. Germline V lookup: CDR1 MNHEY, CDR2 SVGAGI. V lost 6 bases and J lost 5; bases outside the gene matches: 5. The CDR3 covers 14 residues. The CDR3 loop reads CASRGLAGGETQYF. CDR3 DNA sequence: TGTGCCAGCAGGGGTCTAGCGGGAGGTGAGACCCAGTACTTC.